What follows describes a single T cell receptor beta chain. What it binds is unknown. This sample is drawn from a study of cytomegalovirus exposure and HLA in healthy donors. The V segment lost 5 bases and the J segment 5 bases; nucleotides outside the gene matches: 10. The germline CDR1 and CDR2 sequences are SEHNR and FQNEAQ (reference sequence). The CDR3 totals 16 residues. Here immunoSEQ multiplex PCR was the method, and the copy in TCRdb shows in-frame clones only, minus some. The data show approximately 220,000 clones, 85% to 90% seen once. Study-level findings and limits: Cytomegalovirus status was reportedly diagnosed by the classifier with high sensitivity and specificity. The study listed approximately 160 cytomegalovirus-associated TCR beta chains.

V gene TRBV7-9 combines with J gene TRBJ2-3, with 10 bases that match TRBD2. The material sequenced was PBMCs. The clonotype was recovered from a man between 18 and 35 years old in good health and CMV-seronegative. CDR3 bases: TGTGCCAGCAGCGTCGACACTAGCGGGGTGGGAGATACGCAGTATTTT. Encoded protein: CASSVDTSGVGDTQYF. Full variable domain (remainder filled in from reference TRBV7-9 and TRBJ2-3): DTGVSQNPRHKITKRGQNVTFRCDPISEHNRLYWYRQTLGQGPEFLTYFQNEAQLEKSRLLSDRFSAERPKGSFSTLEIQRTEQGDSAMYLCASSVDTSGVGDTQYFGPGTRLTVL.